This T cell receptor beta chain is drawn from a study of cytomegalovirus exposure and HLA in healthy donors. Study-level points and caveats: There were reportedly fewer N-insertions in an Asian-associated ancestry cluster than the approximately 600-donor mean, in a later analysis. The authors listed about 170 TCR beta chains as cytomegalovirus-associated.

Trimming took off 5 bases at V and 8 bases at J, with 15 bases between the two ends. CDR1 is SGHAT and CDR2 is FQNNGV in the germline V gene. The CDR3 totals 14 residues. 60 Vbeta and 13 Jbeta primers were used in PCR. TCRdb's table, derived via immunoSEQ multiplex PCR, lists solely in-frame clones and lacks some. The sample holds roughly 160,000 clones, 84% seen once. Details on this clone: Its antigen is currently unknown.

The receptor comes from a boy between 2 and 15 years old in good health and CMV-seronegative. Input material: PBMCs. The rearrangement links TRBV11-2 to TRBJ1-4; tentatively, D is TRBD1 (6 bases). This chain's CDR3 is CASSLGLRGEKLFF. DNA of the CDR3: TGTGCCAGCAGCCTAGGACTGAGGGGGGAAAAACTGTTTTTT.